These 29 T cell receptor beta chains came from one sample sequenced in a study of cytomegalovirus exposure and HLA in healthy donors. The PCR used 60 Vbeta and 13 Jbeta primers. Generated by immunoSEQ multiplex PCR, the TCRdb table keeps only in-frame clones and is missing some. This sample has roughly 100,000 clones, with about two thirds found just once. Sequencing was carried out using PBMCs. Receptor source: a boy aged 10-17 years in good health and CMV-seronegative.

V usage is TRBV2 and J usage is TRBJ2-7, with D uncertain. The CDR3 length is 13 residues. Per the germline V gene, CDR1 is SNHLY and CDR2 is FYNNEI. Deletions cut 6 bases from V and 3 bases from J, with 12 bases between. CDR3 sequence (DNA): TGTGCCAGCAGCGAGAGACTGGTCTACGAGCAGTACTTC. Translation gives CASSERLVYEQYF.

The CDR3 region has the DNA TGTGCCAGCAGCCCTGTGACTAGCCGCTCCTACAATGAGCAGTTCTTC. Translation gives CASSPVTSRSYNEQFF. This chain links TRBV7-9 with TRBJ2-1, with 7 bases matching TRBD2. V lost 5 bases to trimming and J lost 0 bases; unmatched junction nucleotides: 7. CDR1 SEHNR and CDR2 FQNEAQ come from the germline V gene (reference sequence). This CDR3 spans 16 amino acids.

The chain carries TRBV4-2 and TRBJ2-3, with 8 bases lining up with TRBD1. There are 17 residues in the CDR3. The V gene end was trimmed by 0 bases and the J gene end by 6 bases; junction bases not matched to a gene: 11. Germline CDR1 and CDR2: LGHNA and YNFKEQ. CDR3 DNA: TGTGCCAGCAGCCAAGATAGGGATCGGACAGGGTGGGATACGCAGTATTTT. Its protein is CASSQDRDRTGWDTQYF.

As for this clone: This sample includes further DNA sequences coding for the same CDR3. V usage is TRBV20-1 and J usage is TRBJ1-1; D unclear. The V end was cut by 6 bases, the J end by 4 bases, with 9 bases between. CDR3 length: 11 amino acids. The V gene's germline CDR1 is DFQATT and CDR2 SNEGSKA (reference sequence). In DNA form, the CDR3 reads TGCAGTGCCCCGGGTGGCACTGAAGCTTTCTTT. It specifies CSAPGGTEAFF.

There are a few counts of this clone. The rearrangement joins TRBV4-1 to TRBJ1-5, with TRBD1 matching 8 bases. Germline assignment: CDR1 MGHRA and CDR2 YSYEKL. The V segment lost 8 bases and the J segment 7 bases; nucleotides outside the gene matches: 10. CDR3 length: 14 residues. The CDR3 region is CASDPKAGGQPQHF. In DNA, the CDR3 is TGCGCCAGCGATCCCAAGGCAGGGGGCCAGCCCCAGCATTTT.

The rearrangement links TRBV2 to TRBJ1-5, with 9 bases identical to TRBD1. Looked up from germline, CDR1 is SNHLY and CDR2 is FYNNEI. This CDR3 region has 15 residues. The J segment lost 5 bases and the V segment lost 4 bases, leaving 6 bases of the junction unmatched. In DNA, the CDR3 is TGTGCCAGCAGTGCTTTGGACAGGGGTTATCAGCCCCAGCATTTT. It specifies CASSALDRGYQPQHF.

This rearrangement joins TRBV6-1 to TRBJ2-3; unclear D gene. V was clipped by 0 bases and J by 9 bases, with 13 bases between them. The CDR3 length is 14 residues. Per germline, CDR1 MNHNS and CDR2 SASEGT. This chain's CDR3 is CASSEALAARTQYF. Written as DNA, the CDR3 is TGTGCCAGCAGTGAAGCGCTGGCGGCGAGGACGCAGTATTTT.

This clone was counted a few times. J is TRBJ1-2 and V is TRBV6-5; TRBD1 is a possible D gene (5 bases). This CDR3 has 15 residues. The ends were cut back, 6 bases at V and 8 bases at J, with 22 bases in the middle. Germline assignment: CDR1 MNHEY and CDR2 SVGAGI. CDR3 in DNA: TGTGCCAGCAGCGACGAAGGGGCTTTTCGAAGCGGCTACACCTTC. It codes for CASSDEGAFRSGYTF.

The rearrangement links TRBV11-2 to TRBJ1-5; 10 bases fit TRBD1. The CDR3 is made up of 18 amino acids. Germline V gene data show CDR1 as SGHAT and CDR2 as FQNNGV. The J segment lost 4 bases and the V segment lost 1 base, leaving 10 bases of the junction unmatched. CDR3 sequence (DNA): TGTGCCAGCAGCTTAGGCCCGGGACAGGGGACTTGGAATCAGCCCCAGCATTTT. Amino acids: CASSLGPGQGTWNQPQHF.

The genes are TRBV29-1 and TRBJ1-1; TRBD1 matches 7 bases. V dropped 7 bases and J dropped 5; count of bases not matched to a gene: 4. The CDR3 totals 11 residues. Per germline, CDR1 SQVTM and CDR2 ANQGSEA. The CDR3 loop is CSAEGQTEAFF. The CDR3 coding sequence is TGCAGCGCGGAGGGACAGACTGAAGCTTTCTTT.

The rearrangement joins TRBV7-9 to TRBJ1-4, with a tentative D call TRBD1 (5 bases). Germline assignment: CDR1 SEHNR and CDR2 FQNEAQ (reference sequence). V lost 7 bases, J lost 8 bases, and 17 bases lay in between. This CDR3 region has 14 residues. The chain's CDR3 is CASNYGGLGEKLFF. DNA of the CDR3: TGTGCCAGCAACTATGGGGGACTGGGGGAAAAACTGTTTTTT.

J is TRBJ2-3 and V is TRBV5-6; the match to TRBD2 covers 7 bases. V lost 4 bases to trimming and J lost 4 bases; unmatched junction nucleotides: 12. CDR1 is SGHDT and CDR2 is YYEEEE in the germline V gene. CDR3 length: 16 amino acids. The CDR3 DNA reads TGTGCCAGCAGCCCCGCGGGGGTACAGGTTCCAGATACGCAGTATTTT. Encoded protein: CASSPAGVQVPDTQYF.

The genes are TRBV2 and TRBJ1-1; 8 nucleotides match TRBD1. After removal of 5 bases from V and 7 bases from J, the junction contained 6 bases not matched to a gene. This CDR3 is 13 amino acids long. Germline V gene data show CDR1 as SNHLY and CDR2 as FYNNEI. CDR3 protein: CASSLDRGGEAFF. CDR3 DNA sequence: TGTGCCAGCAGTCTCGACAGGGGTGGTGAAGCTTTCTTT.

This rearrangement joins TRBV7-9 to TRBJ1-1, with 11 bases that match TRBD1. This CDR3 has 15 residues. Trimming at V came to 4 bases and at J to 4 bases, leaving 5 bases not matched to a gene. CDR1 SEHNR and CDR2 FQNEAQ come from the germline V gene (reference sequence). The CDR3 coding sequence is TGTGCCAGCAGCTGGGGGGGACAGGGGGGCACTGAAGCTTTCTTT. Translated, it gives CASSWGGQGGTEAFF.

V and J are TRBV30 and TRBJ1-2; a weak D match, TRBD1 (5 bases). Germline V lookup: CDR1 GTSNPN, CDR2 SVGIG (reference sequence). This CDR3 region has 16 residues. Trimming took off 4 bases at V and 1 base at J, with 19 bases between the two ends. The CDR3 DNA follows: TGTGCCTGGACTTCTTTTGATGGGGGGAGTAACTATGGCTACACCTTC. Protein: CAWTSFDGGSNYGYTF.

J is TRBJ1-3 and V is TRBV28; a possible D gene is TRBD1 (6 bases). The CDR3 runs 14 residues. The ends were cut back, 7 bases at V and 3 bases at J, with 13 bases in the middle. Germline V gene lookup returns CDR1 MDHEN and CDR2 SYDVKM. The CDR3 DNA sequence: TGTGCCAGCACCCCTCAGGGGCTTGGAAACACCATATATTTT. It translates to CASTPQGLGNTIYF.

DNA for the CDR3: TGCGCCAGCAGCTTGGTGCCTAGCGGGGGGGAAGAGACCCAGTACTTC. It yields the protein CASSLVPSGGEETQYF. V gene TRBV5-1 combines with J gene TRBJ2-5; 12 bases map to TRBD2. Germline V gene sequence: CDR1 SGHRS, CDR2 YFSETQ. The CDR3 is made up of 16 amino acids. J lost 3 bases, V lost 0 bases, and 3 bases had no gene match.

This chain's CDR3 is CASSVFGREAFF. As DNA, the CDR3 is TGTGCCAGCAGCGTATTTGGCAGAGAAGCTTTCTTT. This sequence joins TRBV9 and TRBJ1-1; unclear D gene. The V gene lost 1 base and the J gene lost 8 bases, with 9 bases spanning the gap. The CDR3 totals 12 residues. Germline CDR1 is SGDLS and CDR2 is YYNGEE.

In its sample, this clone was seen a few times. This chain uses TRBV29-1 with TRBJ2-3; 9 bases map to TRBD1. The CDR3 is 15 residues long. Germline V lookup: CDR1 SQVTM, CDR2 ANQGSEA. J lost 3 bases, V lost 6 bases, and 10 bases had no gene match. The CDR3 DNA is TGCAGCGTGGAAACCGGGACAGGGCCGACAGATACGCAGTATTTT. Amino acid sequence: CSVETGTGPTDTQYF.

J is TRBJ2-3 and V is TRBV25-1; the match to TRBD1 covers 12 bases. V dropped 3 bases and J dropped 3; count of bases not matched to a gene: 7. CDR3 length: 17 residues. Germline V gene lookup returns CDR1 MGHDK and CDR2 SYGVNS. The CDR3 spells CASSDSGTGGWTDTQYF. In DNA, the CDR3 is TGTGCCAGCAGTGATTCCGGGACAGGGGGCTGGACAGATACGCAGTATTTT.

CDR3 sequence reads: CASSLDGTAYDYEQYF. DNA of the CDR3: TGTGCCAGCAGCTTAGACGGGACAGCCTACGACTACGAGCAGTACTTC. V gene TRBV11-3 combines with J gene TRBJ2-7; the match to TRBD1 covers 7 bases. V trimming: 0 bases; J trimming: 3 bases; junction bases outside the gene matches: 8. Germline CDR1 and CDR2: SGHNT and YENEEA. The CDR3 has 16 amino acids. The full variable domain, its missing parts supplied by reference TRBV11-3 and TRBJ2-7, is EAGVVQSPRYKIIEKKQPVAFWCNPISGHNTLYWYLQNLGQGPELLIRYENEEAVDDSQLPKDRFSAERLKGVDSTLKIQPAELGDSAVYLCASSLDGTAYDYEQYFGPGTRLTVT.

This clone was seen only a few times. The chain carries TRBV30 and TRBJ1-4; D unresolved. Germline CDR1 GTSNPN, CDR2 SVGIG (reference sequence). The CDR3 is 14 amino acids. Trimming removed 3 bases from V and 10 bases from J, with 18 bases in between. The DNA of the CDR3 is TGTGCCTGGAGGAGGAGGACGCCGTGGGGAAAACTGTTTTTT. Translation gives CAWRRRTPWGKLFF.

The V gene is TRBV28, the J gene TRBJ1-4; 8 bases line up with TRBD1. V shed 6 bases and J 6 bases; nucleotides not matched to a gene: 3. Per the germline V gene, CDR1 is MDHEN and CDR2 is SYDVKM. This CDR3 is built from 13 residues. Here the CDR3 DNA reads TGTGCCAGCAGCCAGGACAGGGATGAAAAACTGTTTTTT. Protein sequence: CASSQDRDEKLFF.

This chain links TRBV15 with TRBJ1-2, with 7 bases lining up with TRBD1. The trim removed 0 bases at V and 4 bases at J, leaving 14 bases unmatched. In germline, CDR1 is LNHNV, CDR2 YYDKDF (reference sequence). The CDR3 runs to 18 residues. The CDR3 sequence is CATSRDQWQTEGAYGYTF. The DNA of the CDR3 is TGTGCCACCAGCAGAGATCAATGGCAAACTGAGGGGGCCTATGGCTACACCTTC.

As DNA, the CDR3 is TGTGCCAGCAGTCCGGGACAGGGCTCCTACGAGCAGTACTTC. Translation: CASSPGQGSYEQYF. J is TRBJ2-7 and V is TRBV5-4, with 9 bases matching TRBD1. CDR1 is SGHNT and CDR2 is YYREEE in the germline V gene (reference sequence). V trimming: 5 bases; J trimming: 0 bases; junction bases outside the gene matches: 3. The CDR3 is 14 amino acids.

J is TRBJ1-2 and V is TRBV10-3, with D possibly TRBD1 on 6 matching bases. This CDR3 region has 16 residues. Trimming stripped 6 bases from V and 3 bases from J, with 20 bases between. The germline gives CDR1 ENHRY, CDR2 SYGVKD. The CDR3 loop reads CAIRMDRSWLDYGYTF. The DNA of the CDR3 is TGTGCCATCAGGATGGACAGAAGCTGGTTAGACTATGGCTACACCTTC.

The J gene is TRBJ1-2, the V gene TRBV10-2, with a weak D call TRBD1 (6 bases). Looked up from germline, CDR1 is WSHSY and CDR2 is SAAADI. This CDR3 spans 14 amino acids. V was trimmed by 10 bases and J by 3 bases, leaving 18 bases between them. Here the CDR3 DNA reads TGCGCCACAGGAGAAACAGGGACATACTATGGCTACACCTTC. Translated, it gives CATGETGTYYGYTF.

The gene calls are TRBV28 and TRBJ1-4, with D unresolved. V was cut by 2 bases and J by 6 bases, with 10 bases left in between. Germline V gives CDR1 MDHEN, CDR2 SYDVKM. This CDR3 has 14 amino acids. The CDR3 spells CASSLAGRDEKLFF. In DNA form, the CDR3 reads TGTGCCAGCAGTTTAGCCGGGAGGGATGAAAAACTGTTTTTT.

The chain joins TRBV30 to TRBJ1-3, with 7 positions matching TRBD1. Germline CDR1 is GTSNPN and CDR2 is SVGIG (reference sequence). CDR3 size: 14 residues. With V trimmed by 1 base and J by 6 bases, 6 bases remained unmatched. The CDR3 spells CAWSGDGTENTIYF. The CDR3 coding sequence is TGTGCCTGGAGTGGCGACGGGACAGAAAACACCATATATTTT.